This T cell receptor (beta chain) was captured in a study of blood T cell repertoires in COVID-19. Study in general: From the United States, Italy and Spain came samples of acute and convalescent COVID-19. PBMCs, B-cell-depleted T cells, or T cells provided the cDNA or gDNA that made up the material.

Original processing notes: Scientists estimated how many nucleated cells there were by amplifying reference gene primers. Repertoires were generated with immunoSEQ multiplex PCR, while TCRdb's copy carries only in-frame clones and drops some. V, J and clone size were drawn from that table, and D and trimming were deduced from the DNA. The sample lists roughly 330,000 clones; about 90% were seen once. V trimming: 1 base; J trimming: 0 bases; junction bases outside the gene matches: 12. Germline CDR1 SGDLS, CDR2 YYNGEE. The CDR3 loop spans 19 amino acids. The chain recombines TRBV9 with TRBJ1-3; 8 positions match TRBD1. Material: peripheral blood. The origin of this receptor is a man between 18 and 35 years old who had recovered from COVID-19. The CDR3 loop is CASSVRPSDRENSGNTIYF. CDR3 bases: TGTGCCAGCAGCGTACGCCCATCGGACAGGGAGAACTCTGGAAACACCATATATTTT.